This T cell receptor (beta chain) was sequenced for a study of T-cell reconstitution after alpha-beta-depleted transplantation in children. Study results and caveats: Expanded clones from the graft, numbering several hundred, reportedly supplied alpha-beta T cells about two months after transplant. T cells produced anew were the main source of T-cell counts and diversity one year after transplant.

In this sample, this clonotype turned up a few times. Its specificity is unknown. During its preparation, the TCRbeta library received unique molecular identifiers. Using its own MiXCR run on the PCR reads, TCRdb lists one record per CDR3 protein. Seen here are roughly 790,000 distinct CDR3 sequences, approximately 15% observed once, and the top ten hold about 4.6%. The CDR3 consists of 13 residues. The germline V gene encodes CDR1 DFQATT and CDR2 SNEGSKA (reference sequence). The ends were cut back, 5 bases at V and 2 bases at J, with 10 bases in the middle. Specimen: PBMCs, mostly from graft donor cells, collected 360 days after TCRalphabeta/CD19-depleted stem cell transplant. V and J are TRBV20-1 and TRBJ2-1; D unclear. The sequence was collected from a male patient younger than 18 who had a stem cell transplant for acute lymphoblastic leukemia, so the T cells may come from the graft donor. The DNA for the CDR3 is TGCAGTGCTGAACCCAGCGCCTACAATGAGCAGTTCTTC. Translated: CSAEPSAYNEQFF.